This T cell receptor beta chain comes out of a study of PD-1 blockade in classical Hodgkin lymphoma. V was clipped by 2 bases and J by 10 bases; unmatched bases: 8. The CDR3 runs to 14 residues. In germline, CDR1 is MGHRA, CDR2 YSYEKL. Only in-frame clones appear in the TCRdb table, and some are missing; sequencing was by immunoSEQ multiplex PCR. This sample yields tens of thousands of clones, of which roughly 92% are seen a single time; roughly 2.5% belongs to the top ten. In regard to this clone: What it recognizes is unknown.

Sample time point: newly diagnosed, previously untreated cHL patient sample. Study observations and caveats: A reduction in baseline TCR diversity was reportedly seen in newly diagnosed patients relative to healthy donors.

The sequenced material came from peripheral blood mononuclear cells (PBMCs). This chain uses TRBV4-1 with TRBJ1-1; 9 bases map to TRBD1. The receptor comes from a human donor with classical Hodgkin lymphoma. CDR3 region: CASSQPGTGKRAFF. CDR3 nucleotides: TGCGCCAGCAGCCAACCCGGGACAGGGAAAAGAGCTTTCTTT.